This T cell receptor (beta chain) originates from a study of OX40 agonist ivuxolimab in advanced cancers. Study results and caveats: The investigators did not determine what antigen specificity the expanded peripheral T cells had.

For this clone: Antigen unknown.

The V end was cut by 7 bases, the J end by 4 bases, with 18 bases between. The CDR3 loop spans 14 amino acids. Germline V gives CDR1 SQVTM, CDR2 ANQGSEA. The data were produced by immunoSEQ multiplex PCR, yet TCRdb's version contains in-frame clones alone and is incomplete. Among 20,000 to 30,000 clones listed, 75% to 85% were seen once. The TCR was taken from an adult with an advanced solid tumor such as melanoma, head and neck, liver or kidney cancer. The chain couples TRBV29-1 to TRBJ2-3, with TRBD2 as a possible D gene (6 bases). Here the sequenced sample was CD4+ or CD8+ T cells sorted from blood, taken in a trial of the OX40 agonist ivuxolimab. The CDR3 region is CSGRGWYGPDTQYF. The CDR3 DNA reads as TGCAGCGGACGGGGGTGGTATGGGCCAGATACGCAGTATTTT.